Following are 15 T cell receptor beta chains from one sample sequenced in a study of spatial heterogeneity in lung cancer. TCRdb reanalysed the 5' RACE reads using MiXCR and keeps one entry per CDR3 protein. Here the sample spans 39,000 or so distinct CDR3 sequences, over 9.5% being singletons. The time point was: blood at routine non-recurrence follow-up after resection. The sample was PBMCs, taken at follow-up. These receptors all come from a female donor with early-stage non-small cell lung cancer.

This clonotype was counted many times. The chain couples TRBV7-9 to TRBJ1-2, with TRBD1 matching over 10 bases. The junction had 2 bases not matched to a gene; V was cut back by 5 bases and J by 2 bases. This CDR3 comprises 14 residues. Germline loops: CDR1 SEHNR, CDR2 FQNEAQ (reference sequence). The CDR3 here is CASSEGQGNYGYTF. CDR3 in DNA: TGTGCCAGCAGCGAGGGACAGGGGAACTATGGCTACACCTTC.

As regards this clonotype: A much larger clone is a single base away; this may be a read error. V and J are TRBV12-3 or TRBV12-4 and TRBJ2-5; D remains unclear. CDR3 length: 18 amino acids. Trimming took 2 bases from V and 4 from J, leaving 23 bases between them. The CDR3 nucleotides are TGTGCCAGCAGTTTACGTCAGTGGGCGCCCGGTTTGGGAGAGACCCAGTACTTC. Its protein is CASSLRQWAPGLGETQYF.

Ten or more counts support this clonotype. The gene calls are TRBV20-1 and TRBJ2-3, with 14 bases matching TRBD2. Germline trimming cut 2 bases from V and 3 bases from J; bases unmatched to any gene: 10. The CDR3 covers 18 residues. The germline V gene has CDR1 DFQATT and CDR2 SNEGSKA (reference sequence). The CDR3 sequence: CSARPLRTSGGITDTQYF. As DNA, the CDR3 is TGCAGTGCTAGACCCCTCCGGACTAGCGGGGGGATAACAGATACGCAGTATTTT.

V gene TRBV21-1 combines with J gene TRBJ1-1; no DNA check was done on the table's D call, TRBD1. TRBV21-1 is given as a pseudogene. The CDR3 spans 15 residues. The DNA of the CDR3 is TGTGCCAGCAGCGCCTGGGACAGACCCAACACTGAAGCTTTCTTT. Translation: CASSAWDRPNTEAFF.

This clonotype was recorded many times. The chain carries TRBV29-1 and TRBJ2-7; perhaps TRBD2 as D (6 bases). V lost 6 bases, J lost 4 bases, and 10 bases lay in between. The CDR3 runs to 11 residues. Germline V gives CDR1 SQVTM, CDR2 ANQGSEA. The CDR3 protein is CSVGLEYEQYF. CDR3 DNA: TGCAGCGTGGGACTGGAGTACGAGCAGTACTTC.

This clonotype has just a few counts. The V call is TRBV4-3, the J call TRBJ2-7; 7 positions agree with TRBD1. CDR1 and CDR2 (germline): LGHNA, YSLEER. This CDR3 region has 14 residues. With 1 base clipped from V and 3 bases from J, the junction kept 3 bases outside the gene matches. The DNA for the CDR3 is TGCGCCAGCAGCCAAGGGACAGGAATCTACGAGCAGTACTTC. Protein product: CASSQGTGIYEQYF.

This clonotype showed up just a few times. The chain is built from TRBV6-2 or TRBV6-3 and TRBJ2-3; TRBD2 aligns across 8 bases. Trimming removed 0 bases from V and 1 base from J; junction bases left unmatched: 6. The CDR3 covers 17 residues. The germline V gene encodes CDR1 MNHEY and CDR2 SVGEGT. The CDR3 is CASSYSMRRGGTDTQYF. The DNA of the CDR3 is TGTGCCAGCAGTTACTCGATGCGGCGGGGGGGCACAGATACGCAGTATTTT.

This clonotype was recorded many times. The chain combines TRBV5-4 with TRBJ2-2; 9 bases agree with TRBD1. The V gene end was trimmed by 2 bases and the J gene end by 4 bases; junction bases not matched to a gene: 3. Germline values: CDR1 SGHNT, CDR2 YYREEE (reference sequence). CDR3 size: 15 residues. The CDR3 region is CASSFGTGPTGELFF. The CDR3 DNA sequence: TGTGCCAGCAGCTTCGGGACAGGGCCCACCGGGGAGCTGTTTTTT.

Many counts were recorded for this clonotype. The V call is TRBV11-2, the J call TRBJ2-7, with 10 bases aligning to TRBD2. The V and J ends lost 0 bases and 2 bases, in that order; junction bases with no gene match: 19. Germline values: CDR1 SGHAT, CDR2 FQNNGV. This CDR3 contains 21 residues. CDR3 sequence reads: CASSLESRQRGGLIIPYEQYF. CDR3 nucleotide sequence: TGTGCCAGCAGCTTAGAAAGCCGCCAGCGGGGGGGCCTTATTATTCCCTACGAGCAGTACTTC.

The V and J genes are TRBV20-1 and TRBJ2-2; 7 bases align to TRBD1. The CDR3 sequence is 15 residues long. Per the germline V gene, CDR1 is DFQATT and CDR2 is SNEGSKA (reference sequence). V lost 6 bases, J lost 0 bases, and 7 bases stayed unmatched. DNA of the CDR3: TGCAGTGCCCCCCGACAGGGAGCGAACACCGGGGAGCTGTTTTTT. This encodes CSAPRQGANTGELFF.

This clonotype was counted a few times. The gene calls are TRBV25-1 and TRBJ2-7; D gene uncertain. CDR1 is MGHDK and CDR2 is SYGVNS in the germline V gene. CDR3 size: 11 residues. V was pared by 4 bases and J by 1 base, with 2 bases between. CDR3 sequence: CASSVSYEQYF. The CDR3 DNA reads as TGTGCCAGCAGTGTTTCCTACGAGCAGTACTTC.

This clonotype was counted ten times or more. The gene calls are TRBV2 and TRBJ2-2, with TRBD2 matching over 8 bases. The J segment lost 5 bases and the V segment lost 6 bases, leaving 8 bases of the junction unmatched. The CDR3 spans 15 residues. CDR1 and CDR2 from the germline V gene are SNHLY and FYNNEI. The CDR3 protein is CASRAAGVGTGELFF. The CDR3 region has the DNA TGTGCCAGCAGAGCAGCGGGGGTGGGAACCGGGGAGCTGTTTTTT.

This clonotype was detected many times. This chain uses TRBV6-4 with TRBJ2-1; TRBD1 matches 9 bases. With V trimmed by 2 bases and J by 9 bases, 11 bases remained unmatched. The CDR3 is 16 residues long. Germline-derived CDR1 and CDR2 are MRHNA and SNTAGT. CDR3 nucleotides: TGTGCCAGCAGTGACAGGTACAGGGGGCGGCTAGGTGAGCAGTTCTTC. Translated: CASSDRYRGRLGEQFF.

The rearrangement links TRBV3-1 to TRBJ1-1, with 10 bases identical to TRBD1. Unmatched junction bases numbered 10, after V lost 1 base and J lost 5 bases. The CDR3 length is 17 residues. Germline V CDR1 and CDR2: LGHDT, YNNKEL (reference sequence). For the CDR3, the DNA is TGTGCCAGCAGCCAAGGGGCCGGGACAGGGGTGTGGACTGAAGCTTTCTTT. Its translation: CASSQGAGTGVWTEAFF.

CDR3 sequence: CASSLMASNSGGASDEQYF. CDR3 DNA: TGTGCCAGCAGCCTGATGGCTAGTAATAGCGGGGGGGCGAGCGACGAGCAGTACTTC. V and J are TRBV7-2 and TRBJ2-7; 11 bases line up with TRBD2. Per the germline V gene, CDR1 is SGHTA and CDR2 is FQGNSA. This CDR3 is built from 19 residues. The V gene end was trimmed by 5 bases and the J gene end by 5 bases; junction bases not matched to a gene: 20.